These T cell receptor beta chains were read from a single sample in a study of Ad26.COV2.S vaccination and SARS-CoV-2 variants. Method: immunoSEQ multiplex PCR; TCRdb's copy keeps in-frame clones and lacks some. The sample carries 500,000 or so clones, roughly 89% recorded once. The starting material was peripheral blood, obtained in a trial of Ad26.COV2.S vaccine versus placebo. These receptors originate from a person aged 18-65 years who received the Ad26.COV2.S COVID-19 vaccine or a placebo. Each CDR3 is given with its conserved first and last residue. The D gene is left open where the match is weak. Some rows have no size entry. The others give once, few or many, or a class for an expanded clone.

CDR3aa,CDR3nt,abundance,j_gene,d_gene,v_gene
CASSESIGEQFF,TGTGCCAGCAGTGAAAGTATCGGGGAGCAGTTCTTC,NA,TRBJ2-1,NA,TRBV2
CASTMSGANVLTF,TGTGCCAGCACGATGTCTGGGGCCAACGTCCTGACTTTC,NA,TRBJ2-6,NA,TRBV5-6
CASRGGGNQPQHF,TGTGCCAGCAGGGGGGGTGGCAATCAGCCCCAGCATTTT,NA,TRBJ1-5,NA,TRBV2
CASSLTTSGGNEQFF,TGTGCCAGCAGCTTAACGACTAGCGGGGGTAATGAGCAGTTCTTC,NA,TRBJ2-1,TRBD2,TRBV7-3
CASSLAGGTEAFF,TGTGCCAGCAGTTTAGCAGGGGGCACTGAAGCTTTCTTT,NA,TRBJ1-1,NA,TRBV12-3/TRBV12-4
CASSHIGRGQERDTQYF,TGCGCCAGCAGCCACATCGGCAGGGGGCAAGAAAGAGATACGCAGTATTTT,NA,TRBJ2-3,TRBD1,TRBV4-1
CASRRTGRTGELFF,TGTGCCAGCCGCCGGACAGGGAGGACCGGGGAGCTGTTTTTT,NA,TRBJ2-2,TRBD1,TRBV6-2/TRBV6-3
CASTDRAGYSNQPQHF,TGTGCCAGCACGGACAGGGCCGGATATAGCAATCAGCCCCAGCATTTT,NA,TRBJ1-5,TRBD1,TRBV6-6
CASTGEWTYNSPLHF,TGTGCCAGCACTGGGGAATGGACCTATAATTCACCCCTCCACTTT,few,TRBJ1-6,NA,TRBV6-5
CASSLVVSGRGTDTQYF,TGCGCCAGCAGCTTGGTCGTGAGCGGGAGGGGCACAGATACGCAGTATTTT,NA,TRBJ2-3,TRBD2,TRBV5-1
CASSVWWYNEQFF,TGTGCCAGCAGCGTTTGGTGGTACAATGAGCAGTTCTTC,NA,TRBJ2-1,NA,TRBV9
CATSDFPGNTIYF,TGTGCCACCAGTGATTTTCCTGGAAACACCATATATTTT,few,TRBJ1-3,NA,TRBV24-1
CASSGAYGDGYTF,TGTGCCAGCAGTGGGGCATACGGTGATGGCTACACCTTC,NA,TRBJ1-2,NA,TRBV9
CASSEYVSGGAQGQETQYF,TGTGCCAGCAGTGAATACGTTAGCGGGGGGGCTCAGGGGCAAGAGACCCAGTACTTC,NA,TRBJ2-5,TRBD2,TRBV6-1
CASSQDLPLRGNEQFF,TGCGCCAGCAGCCAAGATCTACCCCTTAGAGGGAATGAGCAGTTCTTC,NA,TRBJ2-1,NA,TRBV4-3
CASSLYRGSYEQYF,TGTGCCAGCAGCTTGTACAGGGGATCCTACGAGCAGTACTTC,NA,TRBJ2-7,TRBD1,TRBV7-2
CASSARRHYGYTF,TGTGCCAGCAGCGCGAGGCGGCACTATGGCTACACCTTC,NA,TRBJ1-2,NA,TRBV9
CASSFTGYNEQFF,TGTGCCAGCAGCTTCACAGGTTACAATGAGCAGTTCTTC,NA,TRBJ2-1,NA,TRBV11-3
CTSSLKSGSGYNEQFF,TGCACCAGCAGCCTAAAGAGCGGGAGCGGCTACAATGAGCAGTTCTTC,NA,TRBJ2-1,NA,TRBV1
CASSLGQNTEAFF,TGTGCCAGCAGCCTAGGACAGAACACTGAAGCTTTCTTT,NA,TRBJ1-1,NA,TRBV6-5
CASSEHLATSTDTQYF,TGTGCCAGCAGCGAACACTTAGCGACTAGCACAGATACGCAGTATTTT,NA,TRBJ2-3,NA,TRBV7-9
CASSVVGVSYNEQFF,TGTGCCAGCAGCGTAGTGGGGGTGTCCTACAATGAGCAGTTCTTC,NA,TRBJ2-1,NA,TRBV9
CASSQEAPRPNQPQHF,TGCGCCAGCAGCCAAGAAGCCCCCCGCCCCAATCAGCCCCAGCATTTT,NA,TRBJ1-5,NA,TRBV4-1
CASRIRDRVYGYTF,TGTGCCAGCAGAATCCGGGACAGGGTCTATGGCTACACCTTC,NA,TRBJ1-2,TRBD1,TRBV6-6
CASSLARGADTQYF,TGTGCCAGCAGCTTAGCTCGGGGTGCAGATACGCAGTATTTT,NA,TRBJ2-3,NA,TRBV7-9
CASSVGQGRTTEAFF,TGTGCCAGTAGTGTCGGACAGGGTCGGACCACTGAAGCTTTCTTT,NA,TRBJ1-1,TRBD1,TRBV19
CASSKLGEGGNQPQHF,TGTGCCAGCAGCAAGCTGGGGGAAGGAGGCAATCAGCCCCAGCATTTT,NA,TRBJ1-5,NA,TRBV7-9
CASSQDRKASSTGELFF,TGCGCCAGCAGCCAAGATCGGAAGGCTAGCAGCACCGGGGAGCTGTTTTTT,NA,TRBJ2-2,NA,TRBV4-3
CAWSLVAGSNEQFF,TGTGCCTGGAGTTTGGTAGCGGGGAGCAATGAGCAGTTCTTC,NA,TRBJ2-1,TRBD2,TRBV30
CSAEQGIGAFF,TGCAGTGCTGAACAGGGAATAGGAGCTTTCTTT,NA,TRBJ1-1,NA,TRBV20-1
CASKETSGNTIYF,TGCGCCAGCAAGGAGACCTCTGGAAACACCATATATTTT,NA,TRBJ1-3,NA,TRBV5-1
CATSRPQGDQPQHF,TGTGCCACCAGCAGGCCTCAGGGAGATCAGCCCCAGCATTTT,NA,TRBJ1-5,NA,TRBV15
CASSQFGGEQFF,TGTGCCAGCAGCCAATTTGGTGGTGAGCAGTTCTTC,NA,TRBJ2-1,NA,TRBV3-1/TRBV3-2
CASSQGLAQFF,TGCGCCAGCAGCCAAGGACTTGCTCAGTTCTTC,NA,TRBJ2-1,NA,TRBV4-1
CASSGGDPETQYF,TGTGCCAGCAGTGGGGGAGACCCGGAGACCCAGTACTTC,NA,TRBJ2-5,NA,TRBV2